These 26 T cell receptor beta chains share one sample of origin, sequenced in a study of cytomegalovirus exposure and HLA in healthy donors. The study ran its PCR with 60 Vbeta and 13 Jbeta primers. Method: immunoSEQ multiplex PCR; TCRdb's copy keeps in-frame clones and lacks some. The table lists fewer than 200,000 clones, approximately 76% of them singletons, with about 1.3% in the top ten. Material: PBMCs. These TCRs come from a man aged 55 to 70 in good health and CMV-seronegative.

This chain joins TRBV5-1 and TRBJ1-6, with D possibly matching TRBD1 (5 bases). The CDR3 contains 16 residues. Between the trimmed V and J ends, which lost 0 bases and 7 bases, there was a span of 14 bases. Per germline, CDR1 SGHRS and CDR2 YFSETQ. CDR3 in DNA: TGCGCCAGCAGCTTGGAGGTGGACATGTGGAATTCACCCCTCCACTTT. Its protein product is CASSLEVDMWNSPLHF.

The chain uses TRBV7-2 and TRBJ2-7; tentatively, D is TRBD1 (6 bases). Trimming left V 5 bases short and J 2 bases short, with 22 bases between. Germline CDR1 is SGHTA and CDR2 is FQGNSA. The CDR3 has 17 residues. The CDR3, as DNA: TGTGCCAGCAGCCAATACAGCCCAGGGGTGGGGCCCTACGAGCAGTACTTC. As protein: CASSQYSPGVGPYEQYF.

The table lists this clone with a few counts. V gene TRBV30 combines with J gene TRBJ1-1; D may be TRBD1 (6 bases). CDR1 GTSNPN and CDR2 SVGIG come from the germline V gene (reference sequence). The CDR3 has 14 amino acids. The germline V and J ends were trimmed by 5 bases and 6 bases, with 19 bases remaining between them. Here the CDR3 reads CAWSLGGGVAEAFF. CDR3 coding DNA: TGTGCCTGGTCTTTAGGGGGAGGGGTGGCTGAAGCTTTCTTT.

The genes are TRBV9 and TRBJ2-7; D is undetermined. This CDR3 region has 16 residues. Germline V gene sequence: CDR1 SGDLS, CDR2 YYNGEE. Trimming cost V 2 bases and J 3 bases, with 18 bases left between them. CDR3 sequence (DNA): TGTGCCAGCAGCGTTTCTAGTCTCATTGTAAGCTACGAGCAGTACTTC. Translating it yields CASSVSSLIVSYEQYF. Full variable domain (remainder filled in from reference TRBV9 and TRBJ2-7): DSGVTQTPKHLITATGQRVTLRCSPRSGDLSVYWYQQSLDQGLQFLIQYYNGEERAKGNILERFSAQQFPDLHSELNLSSLELGDSALYFCASSVSSLIVSYEQYFGPGTRLTVT.

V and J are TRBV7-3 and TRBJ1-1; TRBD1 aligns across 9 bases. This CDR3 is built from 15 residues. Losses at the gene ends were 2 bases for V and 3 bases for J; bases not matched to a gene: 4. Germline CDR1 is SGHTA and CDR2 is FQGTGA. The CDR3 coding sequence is TGTGCCAGCAGCTTAGCCGGACAGGGGTACACTGAAGCTTTCTTT. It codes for CASSLAGQGYTEAFF.

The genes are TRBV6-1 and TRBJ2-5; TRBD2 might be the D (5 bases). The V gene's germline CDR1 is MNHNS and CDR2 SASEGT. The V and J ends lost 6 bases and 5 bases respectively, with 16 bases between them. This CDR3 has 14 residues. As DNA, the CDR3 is TGTGCCAGCAGGCTCCTAGAGGGATGGGAGACCCAGTACTTC. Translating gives CASRLLEGWETQYF.

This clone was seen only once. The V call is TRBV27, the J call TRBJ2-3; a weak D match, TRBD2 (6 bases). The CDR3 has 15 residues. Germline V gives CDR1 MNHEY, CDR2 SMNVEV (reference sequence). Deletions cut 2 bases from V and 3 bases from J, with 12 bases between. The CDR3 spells CASSLPAGGTDTQYF. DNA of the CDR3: TGTGCCAGCAGTTTACCGGCTGGAGGGACAGATACGCAGTATTTT.

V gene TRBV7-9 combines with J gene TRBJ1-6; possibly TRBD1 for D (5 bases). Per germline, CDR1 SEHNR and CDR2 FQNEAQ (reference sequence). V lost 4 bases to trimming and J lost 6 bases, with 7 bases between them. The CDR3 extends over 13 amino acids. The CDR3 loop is CASSSTANSPLHF. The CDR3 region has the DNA TGTGCCAGCAGCTCGACAGCTAATTCACCCCTCCACTTT. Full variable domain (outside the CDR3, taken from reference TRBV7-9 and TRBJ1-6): DTGVSQNPRHKITKRGQNVTFRCDPISEHNRLYWYRQTLGQGPEFLTYFQNEAQLEKSRLLSDRFSAERPKGSFSTLEIQRTEQGDSAMYLCASSSTANSPLHFGNGTRLTVT.

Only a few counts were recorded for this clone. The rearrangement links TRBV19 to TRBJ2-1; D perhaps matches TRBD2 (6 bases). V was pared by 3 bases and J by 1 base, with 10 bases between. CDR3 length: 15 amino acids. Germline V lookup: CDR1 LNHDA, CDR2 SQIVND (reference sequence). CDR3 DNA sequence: TGTGCCAGTAGTATGGAGGGGACTTCCTACAATGAGCAGTTCTTC. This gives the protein CASSMEGTSYNEQFF.

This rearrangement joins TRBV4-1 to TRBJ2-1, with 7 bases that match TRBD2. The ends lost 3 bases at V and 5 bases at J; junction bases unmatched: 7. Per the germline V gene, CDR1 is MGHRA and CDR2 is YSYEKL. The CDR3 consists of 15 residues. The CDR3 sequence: CASSHGGNMDNEQFF. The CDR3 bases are TGCGCCAGCAGCCACGGGGGGAACATGGACAATGAGCAGTTCTTC.

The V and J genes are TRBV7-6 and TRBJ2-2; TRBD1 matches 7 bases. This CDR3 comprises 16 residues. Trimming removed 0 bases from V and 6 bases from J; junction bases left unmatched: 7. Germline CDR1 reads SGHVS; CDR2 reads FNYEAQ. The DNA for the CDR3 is TGTGCCAGCAGCTTAGCGGGGACAGATGCCTCCGGGGAGCTGTTTTTT. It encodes CASSLAGTDASGELFF.

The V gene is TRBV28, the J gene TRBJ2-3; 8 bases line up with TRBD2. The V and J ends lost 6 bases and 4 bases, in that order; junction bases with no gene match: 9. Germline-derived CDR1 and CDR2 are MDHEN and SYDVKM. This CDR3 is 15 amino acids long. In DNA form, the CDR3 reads TGTGCCAGCAGGGAAGGGCGGGGGGTCGCAGATACGCAGTATTTT. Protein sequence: CASREGRGVADTQYF.

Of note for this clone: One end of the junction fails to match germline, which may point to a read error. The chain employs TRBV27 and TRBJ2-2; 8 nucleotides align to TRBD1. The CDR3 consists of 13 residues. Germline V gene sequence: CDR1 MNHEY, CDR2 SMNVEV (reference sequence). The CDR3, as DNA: TGTACCAGCAGTTTCGCAGGGGGCGCGGGGCTGTTTTTT. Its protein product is CTSSFAGGAGLFF.

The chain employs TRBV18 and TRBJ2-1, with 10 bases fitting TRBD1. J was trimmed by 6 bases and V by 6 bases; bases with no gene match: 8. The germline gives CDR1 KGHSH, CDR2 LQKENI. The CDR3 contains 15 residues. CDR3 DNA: TGTGCCAGCTCGCTCGGACAGGGGGTCTTCAATGAGCAGTTCTTC. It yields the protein CASSLGQGVFNEQFF.

CDR3 loop: CASSLMGTGTGSPGQFF. The DNA for the CDR3 is TGTGCCAGCAGTTTAATGGGGACCGGGACAGGGTCCCCTGGGCAGTTCTTC. The chain joins TRBV27 to TRBJ2-1; 9 bases fit TRBD1. CDR1 is MNHEY and CDR2 is SMNVEV in the germline V gene (reference sequence). The V and J ends lost 2 bases and 12 bases, in that order; junction bases with no gene match: 17. The CDR3 runs 17 residues.

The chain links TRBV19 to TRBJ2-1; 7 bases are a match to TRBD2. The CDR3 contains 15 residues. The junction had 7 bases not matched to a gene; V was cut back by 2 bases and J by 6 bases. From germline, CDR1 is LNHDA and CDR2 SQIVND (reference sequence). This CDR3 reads CASSIMASGINEQFF. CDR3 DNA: TGTGCCAGTAGTATAATGGCTAGCGGCATCAATGAGCAGTTCTTC.

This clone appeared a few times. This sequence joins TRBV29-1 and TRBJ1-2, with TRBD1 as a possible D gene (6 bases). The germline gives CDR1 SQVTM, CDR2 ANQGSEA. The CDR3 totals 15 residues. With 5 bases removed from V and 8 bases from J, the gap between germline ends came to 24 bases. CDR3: CSVSPSSQGQQGYTF. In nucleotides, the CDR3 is TGCAGCGTTTCCCCCAGCAGCCAGGGGCAGCAGGGCTACACCTTC.

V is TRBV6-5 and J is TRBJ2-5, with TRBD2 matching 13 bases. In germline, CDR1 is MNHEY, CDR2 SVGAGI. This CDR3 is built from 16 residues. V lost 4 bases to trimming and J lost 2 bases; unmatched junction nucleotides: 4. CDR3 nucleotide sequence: TGTGCCAGCAGTTTAACTAGCGGGAGGGGGCAAGAGACCCAGTACTTC. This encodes CASSLTSGRGQETQYF.

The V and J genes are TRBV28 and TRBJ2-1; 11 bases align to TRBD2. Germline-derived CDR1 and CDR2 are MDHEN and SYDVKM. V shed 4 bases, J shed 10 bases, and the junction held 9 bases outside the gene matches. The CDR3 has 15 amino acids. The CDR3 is CASSSASGGPPEQFF. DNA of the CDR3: TGTGCCAGCAGTTCCGCTAGCGGGGGGCCCCCCGAGCAGTTCTTC.

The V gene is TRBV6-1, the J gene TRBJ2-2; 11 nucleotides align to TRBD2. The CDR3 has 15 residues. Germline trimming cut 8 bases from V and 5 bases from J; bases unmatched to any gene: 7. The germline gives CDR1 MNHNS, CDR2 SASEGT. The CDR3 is CASASLAGETGELFF. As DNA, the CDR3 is TGTGCCAGCGCCTCACTAGCGGGGGAGACCGGGGAGCTGTTTTTT.

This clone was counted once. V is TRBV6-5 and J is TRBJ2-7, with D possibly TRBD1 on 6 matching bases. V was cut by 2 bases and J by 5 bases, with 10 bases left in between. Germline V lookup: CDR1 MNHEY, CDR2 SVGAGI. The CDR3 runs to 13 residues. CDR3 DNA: TGTGCCAGCAGTTACGACAGGACCCACGAGCAGTACTTC. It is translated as CASSYDRTHEQYF.

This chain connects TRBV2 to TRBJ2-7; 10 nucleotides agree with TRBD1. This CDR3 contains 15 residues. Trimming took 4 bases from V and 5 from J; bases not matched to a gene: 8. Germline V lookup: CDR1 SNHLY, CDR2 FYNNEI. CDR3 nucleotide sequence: TGTGCCAGCAGTGTCGGGACAGGGGCAATGCACGAGCAGTACTTC. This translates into CASSVGTGAMHEQYF.

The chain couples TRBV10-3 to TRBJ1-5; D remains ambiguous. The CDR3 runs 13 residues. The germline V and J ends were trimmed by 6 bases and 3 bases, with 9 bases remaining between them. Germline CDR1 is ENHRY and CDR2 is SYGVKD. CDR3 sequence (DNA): TGTGCCATCAGGGTAGAGGACAATCAGCCCCAGCATTTT. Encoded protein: CAIRVEDNQPQHF.

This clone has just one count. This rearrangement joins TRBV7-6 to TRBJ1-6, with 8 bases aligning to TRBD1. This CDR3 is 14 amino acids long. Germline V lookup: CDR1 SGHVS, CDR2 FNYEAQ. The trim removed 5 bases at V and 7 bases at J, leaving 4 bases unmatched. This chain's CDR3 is CASSPGQGNSPLHF. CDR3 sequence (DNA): TGTGCCAGCAGCCCCGGACAGGGAAATTCACCCCTCCACTTT.

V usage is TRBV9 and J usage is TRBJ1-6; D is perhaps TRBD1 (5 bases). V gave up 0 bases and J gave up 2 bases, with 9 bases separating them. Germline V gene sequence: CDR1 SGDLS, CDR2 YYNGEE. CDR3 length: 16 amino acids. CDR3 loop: CASSVDQGPYNSPLHF. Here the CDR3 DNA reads TGTGCCAGCAGCGTAGACCAGGGTCCCTATAATTCACCCCTCCACTTT.

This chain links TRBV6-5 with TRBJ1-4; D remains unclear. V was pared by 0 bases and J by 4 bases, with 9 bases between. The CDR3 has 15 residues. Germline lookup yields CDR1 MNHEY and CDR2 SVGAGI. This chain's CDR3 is CASSYSWQDNEKLFF. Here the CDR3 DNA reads TGTGCCAGCAGTTACTCGTGGCAGGATAATGAAAAACTGTTTTTT.